What follows are 5 T cell receptor beta chains derived from one specimen sequenced in a study of T cells in Graves' hyperthyroidism and ophthalmopathy. TCR beta CDR3 region amplification was performed from RNA transcripts. HTBI primers were the set used in a first-round RT-PCR of the TCR CDR3. One entry per CDR3 protein, called by TCRdb with MiXCR from the multiplex PCR reads. The table includes hundreds of thousands of distinct CDR3 sequences, approximately 44% detected once. Specimen: peripheral blood or thyroid tissue (not recorded which). These TCRs come from a woman aged 18-30 years with Graves' hyperthyroidism.

Concerning this clonotype: A much bigger clone sits one base away, suggesting this may be a read error. The rearrangement uses TRBV10-3 and TRBJ2-2; maybe TRBD1 (6 bases). The CDR3 runs to 14 residues. Germline CDR1 is ENHRY and CDR2 is SYGVKD. V lost 8 bases and J lost 6, with 16 bases in between. The CDR3 nucleotides are TGTGCCATCCCGGACAGCCAAGACGCCGGGGAGCTGTTTTTT. This gives the protein CAIPDSQDAGELFF.

The chain carries TRBV6-2 or TRBV6-3 and TRBJ1-1; TRBD1 matches at 8 bases. V trimming: 7 bases; J trimming: 7 bases; junction bases outside the gene matches: 8. Germline V lookup: CDR1 MNHEY, CDR2 SVGEGT. CDR3 length: 13 amino acids. The CDR3: CASKRTGWDEAFF. The DNA of the CDR3 is TGTGCCAGCAAACGGACAGGGTGGGATGAAGCTTTCTTT.

The chain is built from TRBV9 and TRBJ2-7; D is perhaps TRBD1 (5 bases). This CDR3 has 14 amino acids. In germline, CDR1 is SGDLS, CDR2 YYNGEE. V was cut by 4 bases and J by 1 base, with 12 bases left in between. CDR3 residues: CASSQGAESYEQYF. DNA of the CDR3: TGTGCCAGCAGCCAAGGGGCGGAATCCTACGAGCAGTACTTC.

This clonotype was observed at least ten times. The CDR3 nucleotides read TGTGCCACCAGTGATCCGGGGACAGACACCGGGGAGCTGTTTTTT. Translated: CATSDPGTDTGELFF. V gene TRBV24-1 combines with J gene TRBJ2-2, with 7 positions matching TRBD1. The junction had 3 bases not matched to a gene; V was cut back by 3 bases and J by 3 bases. CDR1 and CDR2 (germline): KGHDR, SFDVKD. This CDR3 comprises 15 residues.

The chain employs TRBV5-1 and TRBJ2-2; possibly TRBD1 for D (6 bases). Trimming stripped 2 bases from V and 7 bases from J, with 12 bases between. The CDR3 has 14 residues. Germline-derived CDR1 and CDR2 are SGHRS and YFSETQ. The CDR3 DNA reads as TGCGCCAGCAGCTTCACCAGGGGAATCGGGGAGCTGTTTTTT. It is translated as CASSFTRGIGELFF. Complete variable domain (other parts from reference TRBV5-1 and TRBJ2-2): KAGVTQTPRYLIKTRGQQVTLSCSPISGHRSVSWYQQTPGQGLQFLFEYFSETQRNKGNFPGRFSGRQFSNSRSEMNVSTLELGDSALYLCASSFTRGIGELFFGEGSRLTVL.